These T cell receptor beta chains were read from a single sample in a study of OX40 agonist ivuxolimab in advanced cancers. Sequenced by immunoSEQ multiplex PCR; TCRdb stores in-frame clones only, minus some. The profile shows more than 80,000 clones, about 90% of them singletons. Here the sequenced sample was CD4+ or CD8+ T cells sorted from blood, taken in a trial of the OX40 agonist ivuxolimab. The source of these receptors is an adult with an advanced solid tumor such as melanoma, head and neck, liver or kidney cancer. CDR3s include the opening cysteine and the closing phenylalanine or tryptophan. D genes are given only for firm matches. Some rows have no size entry. The others give once, few or many, or a class for an expanded clone.

len: 15; j_gene: TRBJ2-1; v_gene: TRBV27; d_gene: TRBD2; abundance: -; CDR3nt: TGTGCCAGCAGCTATAGCGGGAGGGCTAACAATGAGCAGTTCTTC; CDR3aa: CASSYSGRANNEQFF
len: 17; j_gene: TRBJ1-1; v_gene: TRBV4-1; d_gene: -; abundance: -; CDR3nt: TGCGCCAGCAGCCAAGATGGTACCCGGTTTGGGAACACTGAAGCTTTCTTT; CDR3aa: CASSQDGTRFGNTEAFF
len: 15; j_gene: TRBJ1-2; v_gene: TRBV29-1; d_gene: -; abundance: -; CDR3nt: TGCAGCGTGGGAGGGGGGCAGTCAGCTAACTATGGCTACACCTTC; CDR3aa: CSVGGGQSANYGYTF
len: 18; j_gene: TRBJ2-1; v_gene: TRBV5-5; d_gene: TRBD2; abundance: -; CDR3nt: TGTGCCAGCAGCTTGGCCTGGGGGCTAGCGGGAGGGGAGGGTGAGCAGTTCTTC; CDR3aa: CASSLAWGLAGGEGEQFF
len: 15; j_gene: TRBJ2-5; v_gene: TRBV19; d_gene: TRBD1; abundance: -; CDR3nt: TGTGCCAGTAGTATCGGGACAGGGGCAGGAGAGACCCAGTACTTC; CDR3aa: CASSIGTGAGETQYF
len: 16; j_gene: TRBJ2-7; v_gene: TRBV14; d_gene: TRBD2; abundance: -; CDR3nt: TGTGCCAGCAGCCCAAAGACTAGCGGGACGGCCCGGGAGCAGTACTTC; CDR3aa: CASSPKTSGTAREQYF
len: 13; j_gene: TRBJ1-4; v_gene: TRBV5-1; d_gene: TRBD1; abundance: -; CDR3nt: TGCGCCAGCAGCATAGGGACAGGGGAGAAACTGTTTTTT; CDR3aa: CASSIGTGEKLFF
len: 16; j_gene: TRBJ1-3; v_gene: TRBV5-5; d_gene: TRBD1; abundance: -; CDR3nt: TGTGCCAGCAGCTTGGCAGAGGGGGCTACGGGAAACACCATATATTTT; CDR3aa: CASSLAEGATGNTIYF
len: 12; j_gene: TRBJ1-2; v_gene: TRBV6-1; d_gene: -; abundance: few; CDR3nt: TGTGCCAGCAGTTCAATGATCTATGGCTACACCTTC; CDR3aa: CASSSMIYGYTF
len: 14; j_gene: TRBJ1-1; v_gene: TRBV27; d_gene: -; abundance: -; CDR3nt: TGTGCCAGCAGTTTAGGCACACCGAACACTGAAGCTTTCTTT; CDR3aa: CASSLGTPNTEAFF
len: 12; j_gene: TRBJ2-3; v_gene: TRBV7-2; d_gene: -; abundance: -; CDR3nt: TGTGCCAGCAGCTTTTACGCAGATACGCAGTATTTT; CDR3aa: CASSFYADTQYF
len: 17; j_gene: TRBJ2-2; v_gene: TRBV11-2; d_gene: TRBD1; abundance: few; CDR3nt: TGTGCCAGCAGCCCCCCGACCGGGACAGGGATCATGGGGGAGCTGTTTTTT; CDR3aa: CASSPPTGTGIMGELFF
len: 14; j_gene: TRBJ2-5; v_gene: TRBV18; d_gene: TRBD2; abundance: -; CDR3nt: TGTGCCAGCTCACCACGGGAGGGCCGAGAGACCCAGTACTTC; CDR3aa: CASSPREGRETQYF
len: 15; j_gene: TRBJ1-2; v_gene: TRBV4-1; d_gene: -; abundance: -; CDR3nt: TGCGCCAGCAGCCGTGAGGCAGGACAGCACTATGGCTACACCTTC; CDR3aa: CASSREAGQHYGYTF
len: 15; j_gene: TRBJ1-2; v_gene: TRBV11-2; d_gene: -; abundance: -; CDR3nt: TGTGCCAGCAGCTTAGATGCTAGGGCGGGCTATGGCTACACCTTC; CDR3aa: CASSLDARAGYGYTF
len: 14; j_gene: TRBJ2-1; v_gene: TRBV6-1; d_gene: -; abundance: -; CDR3nt: TGTGCCAGCAGTGAAGCGGCAGGGTACAGTGAGCAGTTCTTC; CDR3aa: CASSEAAGYSEQFF
len: 16; j_gene: TRBJ2-1; v_gene: TRBV4-3; d_gene: -; abundance: -; CDR3nt: TGCGCCAGCAGCCAAGATATTAGCAGAAAGGGGGATGAGCAGTTCTTC; CDR3aa: CASSQDISRKGDEQFF
len: 13; j_gene: TRBJ2-7; v_gene: TRBV11-3; d_gene: -; abundance: -; CDR3nt: TGTGCCAGCAGCTACGACCTAACCTACGAGCAGTACTTC; CDR3aa: CASSYDLTYEQYF
len: 15; j_gene: TRBJ2-1; v_gene: TRBV5-1; d_gene: TRBD2; abundance: -; CDR3nt: TGCGCCAGCAGCCCTGCTAGCGGGGCCTGGGATGAGCAGTTCTTC; CDR3aa: CASSPASGAWDEQFF
len: 14; j_gene: TRBJ2-5; v_gene: TRBV7-9; d_gene: -; abundance: -; CDR3nt: TGTGCCAGCAGCCTCCGGGACAACCAAGAGACCCAGTACTTC; CDR3aa: CASSLRDNQETQYF
len: 14; j_gene: TRBJ1-2; v_gene: TRBV5-6; d_gene: TRBD1; abundance: -; CDR3nt: TGTGCCAGCAGCTTAGGAGGGGGCGCGTTTGGCTACACCTTC; CDR3aa: CASSLGGGAFGYTF
len: 13; j_gene: TRBJ1-1; v_gene: TRBV28; d_gene: -; abundance: -; CDR3nt: TGTGCCAGCAGTTCACAGGGTAGTGCTGAAGCTTTCTTT; CDR3aa: CASSSQGSAEAFF
len: 13; j_gene: TRBJ1-2; v_gene: TRBV30; d_gene: TRBD1; abundance: -; CDR3nt: TGTGCCTGGAGTGTAGGGGGCCCCTATGGCTACACCTTC; CDR3aa: CAWSVGGPYGYTF
len: 15; j_gene: TRBJ2-2; v_gene: TRBV11-2; d_gene: TRBD1; abundance: -; CDR3nt: TGTGCCAGCAGTCCGGGACAGACGAACACCGGGGAGCTGTTTTTT; CDR3aa: CASSPGQTNTGELFF
len: 15; j_gene: TRBJ2-7; v_gene: TRBV5-4; d_gene: -; abundance: -; CDR3nt: TGTGCCAGCAGCACCGCCAGAGGGGCCCAGAACGAGCAGTACTTC; CDR3aa: CASSTARGAQNEQYF
len: 17; j_gene: TRBJ2-6; v_gene: TRBV5-4; d_gene: -; abundance: -; CDR3nt: TGTGCCAGCAGCTTGGGGGGGGCTGTCGCTAGGACCAACGTCCTGACTTTC; CDR3aa: CASSLGGAVARTNVLTF